These 18 T cell receptor beta chains share one sample of origin, sequenced in a study of shared clonotypes between healthy human individuals. Sequencing used immunoSEQ multiplex PCR; TCRdb keeps in-frame clones, though not all of them. The data contain about 1.1 million clones, about 72% of them singletons. Sequencing used memory CD4+ T cells from PBMCs. As for subset: CD45RA-negative fraction. The receptors derive from a man between 18 and 35 years old in good health. Some clones in this sample may be carry-over from other donors' samples.

This rearrangement joins TRBV18 to TRBJ2-3; 8 bases line up with TRBD1. Per the germline V gene, CDR1 is KGHSH and CDR2 is LQKENI. After removal of 5 bases from V and 1 base from J, the junction contained 8 bases not matched to a gene. The CDR3 is made up of 16 amino acids. The CDR3: CASSSQGARGTDTQYF. The DNA for the CDR3 is TGTGCCAGCTCATCGCAGGGGGCGCGAGGCACAGATACGCAGTATTTT.

The chain recombines TRBV28 with TRBJ2-4; D not resolved. The germline V gene encodes CDR1 MDHEN and CDR2 SYDVKM. The CDR3 is 13 amino acids. V dropped 5 bases and J dropped 6 bases, with 11 bases sitting between them. CDR3: CASSRGVGNIQYF. The CDR3 coding sequence is TGTGCCAGCAGTCGCGGAGTGGGAAACATTCAGTACTTC.

The chain is built from TRBV10-2 and TRBJ2-4; 9 bases align to TRBD1. CDR3 length: 18 amino acids. V lost 2 bases, J lost 0 bases, and 8 bases stayed unmatched. Germline-derived CDR1 and CDR2 are WSHSY and SAAADI. The CDR3 DNA sequence: TGCGCCAGCAGTGAGACGAGGACAGGGGACTTAGCCAAAAACATTCAGTACTTC. Amino acid sequence: CASSETRTGDLAKNIQYF.

This clone has ten or more counts. The gene calls are TRBV28 and TRBJ2-6, with 9 bases identical to TRBD1. The ends lost 8 bases at V and 1 base at J; junction bases unmatched: 3. Germline V gene sequence: CDR1 MDHEN, CDR2 SYDVKM. The CDR3 spans 15 residues. The CDR3 DNA follows: TGTGCCAGCTGGGACAGGGATTCTGGGGCCAACGTCCTGACTTTC. Protein sequence: CASWDRDSGANVLTF.

V gene TRBV10-3 combines with J gene TRBJ2-3; 8 bases agree with TRBD2. The germline CDR1 and CDR2 sequences are ENHRY and SYGVKD. V lost 0 bases, J lost 4 bases, and 9 bases stayed unmatched. This CDR3 contains 17 residues. CDR3 protein: CAISESVPEAGADTQYF. CDR3 DNA sequence: TGTGCCATCAGTGAGTCGGTTCCCGAAGCGGGGGCAGATACGCAGTATTTT.

This clone was seen once. This CDR3 reads CSVDGQTNEQFF. The CDR3 coding sequence is TGCAGCGTTGATGGGCAGACCAATGAGCAGTTCTTC. This chain joins TRBV29-1 and TRBJ2-1; D not resolved. There are 12 residues in the CDR3. Looked up from germline, CDR1 is SQVTM and CDR2 is ANQGSEA. V gave up 3 bases and J gave up 6 bases, with 9 bases separating them.

This chain uses TRBV5-1 with TRBJ2-5; TRBD1 matches 8 bases. Germline V gene sequence: CDR1 SGHRS, CDR2 YFSETQ. The CDR3 has 14 residues. V shed 7 bases and J 4 bases; nucleotides not matched to a gene: 9. The DNA of the CDR3 is TGCGCCAGCCGAGAGACAGGGGAAGGAGAGACCCAGTACTTC. Amino acid sequence: CASRETGEGETQYF.

The rearrangement uses TRBV30 and TRBJ1-3, with D unresolved. The CDR3 runs 13 residues. The ends were cut back, 4 bases at V and 1 base at J, with 8 bases in the middle. Germline loops: CDR1 GTSNPN, CDR2 SVGIG (reference sequence). The CDR3 spells CAWKITSGNTIYF. CDR3 nucleotides: TGTGCCTGGAAAATTACATCTGGAAACACCATATATTTT.

DNA for the CDR3: TGTGCCAGCAGCTTAGGGCTAGCTTCCGATGAGCAGTTCTTC. Translated, it gives CASSLGLASDEQFF. The rearrangement uses TRBV7-9 and TRBJ2-1; possibly TRBD2 for D (5 bases). Trimming cost V 1 base and J 8 bases, with 12 bases left between them. This CDR3 spans 14 amino acids. The V gene's germline CDR1 is SEHNR and CDR2 FQNEAQ (reference sequence).

The chain combines TRBV28 with TRBJ1-2, with TRBD1 as a possible D gene (5 bases). Germline loops: CDR1 MDHEN, CDR2 SYDVKM. Trimming removed 11 bases at V and 4 bases at J, with 17 bases between. The CDR3 runs 13 residues. CDR3 nucleotides: TGTGCCTGCCTAGGGGAAATCGGCTATGGCTACACCTTC. Its protein is CACLGEIGYGYTF.

The gene calls are TRBV5-1 and TRBJ2-7, with D perhaps being TRBD1 or TRBD2 (5 bases each). V was clipped by 2 bases and J by 10 bases, with 13 bases between them. Germline V gene sequence: CDR1 SGHRS, CDR2 YFSETQ. This CDR3 is built from 12 residues. This chain's CDR3 is CASSFQDGAQYF. The DNA of the CDR3 is TGCGCCAGCAGCTTTCAGGACGGGGCTCAGTACTTC. The variable domain in full, completed from reference TRBV5-1 and TRBJ2-7, reads KAGVTQTPRYLIKTRGQQVTLSCSPISGHRSVSWYQQTPGQGLQFLFEYFSETQRNKGNFPGRFSGRQFSNSRSEMNVSTLELGDSALYLCASSFQDGAQYFGPGTRLTVT.

This chain connects TRBV12-5 to TRBJ2-3; maybe TRBD1 (6 bases). The J call may not be correct, given that the DNA end is closer to TRBJ1-5. The CDR3 is 16 amino acids. Looked up from germline, CDR1 is LGHNT and CDR2 is FRNRAP. As DNA, the CDR3 is TGTGCTAGTGGTTCCTTACAGGGCCACGGCACAGATACGCAGCATTTT. This translates into CASGSLQGHGTDTQHF.

The chain links TRBV18 to TRBJ2-2; D is unclear. The CDR3 totals 13 residues. From germline, CDR1 is KGHSH and CDR2 LQKENI. The V end lost 6 bases, the J end lost 3 bases, and 8 bases lay between the germline ends. The CDR3 DNA follows: TGTGCCAGCTCTTTTTCCCACACCGGGGAGCTGTTTTTT. Encoded protein: CASSFSHTGELFF.

This clone was found once. The same CDR3 is also encoded by other DNA sequences in this sample. The CDR3 nucleotides are TGTGCCAGTACCAGGGATAGCAATCAGCCCCAGCATTTT. Its translation: CASTRDSNQPQHF. The gene calls are TRBV19 and TRBJ1-5; tentative D call: TRBD1 (5 bases). The V end was cut by 7 bases, the J end by 0 bases, with 7 bases between. There are 13 residues in the CDR3. Per germline, CDR1 LNHDA and CDR2 SQIVND (reference sequence).

This rearrangement joins TRBV7-9 to TRBJ1-1; 9 bases map to TRBD1. Germline-derived CDR1 and CDR2 are SEHNR and FQNEAQ (reference sequence). CDR3 length equals 16 residues. Losses at the gene ends were 5 bases for V and 5 bases for J; bases not matched to a gene: 12. This chain's CDR3 is CASSQPNRGRGTEAFF. The CDR3 coding sequence is TGTGCCAGCAGCCAACCGAACAGGGGGCGAGGGACTGAAGCTTTCTTT. Full variable domain (outside the CDR3, taken from reference TRBV7-9 and TRBJ1-1): DTGVSQNPRHKITKRGQNVTFRCDPISEHNRLYWYRQTLGQGPEFLTYFQNEAQLEKSRLLSDRFSAERPKGSFSTLEIQRTEQGDSAMYLCASSQPNRGRGTEAFFGQGTRLTVV.

In this sample, this clone turned up a few times. V and J are TRBV5-8 and TRBJ2-3, with TRBD2 matching over 7 bases. The CDR3 covers 16 residues. Losses at the gene ends were 2 bases for V and 0 bases for J; bases not matched to a gene: 6. Germline V gene data show CDR1 as SGHTS and CDR2 as YDEGEE. The CDR3: CASSFGASGSTDTQYF. The DNA for the CDR3 is TGTGCCAGCAGCTTTGGGGCTAGCGGAAGCACAGATACGCAGTATTTT.

The V call is TRBV28, the J call TRBJ1-5, with TRBD1 as a possible D gene (6 bases). This CDR3 is built from 15 residues. Germline lookup yields CDR1 MDHEN and CDR2 SYDVKM. V lost 7 bases and J 5 bases, leaving 18 bases between the germline ends. For the CDR3, the DNA is TGTGCCAGCATATCCCCACAGGGTGTTTATCAGCCCCAGCATTTT. This gives the protein CASISPQGVYQPQHF.

The chain couples TRBV29-1 to TRBJ2-3; D possibly corresponds to TRBD2 (5 bases). V was clipped by 6 bases and J by 0 bases, with 13 bases between them. Germline loops: CDR1 SQVTM, CDR2 ANQGSEA. This CDR3 has 14 amino acids. In DNA, the CDR3 is TGCAGCGTCGCCGCGAGCGGAAGCACAGATACGCAGTATTTT. The encoded protein is CSVAASGSTDTQYF.